The subject of this entry is one T cell receptor beta chain. These data come from a study of T-cell memory formation after mild COVID-19. The CDR3 spans 15 residues. The germline V gene encodes CDR1 DFQATT and CDR2 SNEGSKA (reference sequence). V was pared by 2 bases and J by 2 bases, with 15 bases between. TCRdb re-derived calls from the 5' RACE reads in MiXCR, one entry per CDR3 protein. The profile covers fewer than 350,000 distinct CDR3 sequences, with 8.2% appearing a single time and 20% to 25% taken by the ten largest. The chain joins TRBV20-1 to TRBJ1-1, with unresolved D. This sequence originates from a man aged 18 to 30 who had mild COVID-19 (a few samples of this study predate the infection). Cell type and time point are not known. Sequenced: PBMCs or a T cell subset sorted from them (not recorded which). The CDR3, as DNA: TGCAGTGCTAGACCCCACGGCAGCTCCAACACTGAAGCTTTCTTT. As protein: CSARPHGSSNTEAFF.